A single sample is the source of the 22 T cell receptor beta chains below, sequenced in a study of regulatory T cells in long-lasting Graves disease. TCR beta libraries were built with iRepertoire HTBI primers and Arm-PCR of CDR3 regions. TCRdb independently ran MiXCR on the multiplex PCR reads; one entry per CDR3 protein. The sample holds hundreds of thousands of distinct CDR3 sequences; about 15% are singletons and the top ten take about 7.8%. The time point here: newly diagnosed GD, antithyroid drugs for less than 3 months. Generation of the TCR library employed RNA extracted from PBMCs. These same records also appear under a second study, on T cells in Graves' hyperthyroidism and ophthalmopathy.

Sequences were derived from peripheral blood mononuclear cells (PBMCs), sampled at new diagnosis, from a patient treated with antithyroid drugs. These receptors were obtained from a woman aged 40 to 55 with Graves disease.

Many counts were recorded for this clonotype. CDR3 loop: CASSLIEQVNTEAFF. In nucleotides, the CDR3 is TGTGCCAGCAGTTTGATAGAACAAGTAAACACTGAAGCTTTCTTT. J is TRBJ1-1 and V is TRBV28; D is unclear. The CDR3 loop spans 15 amino acids. V was cut by 3 bases and J by 2 bases, with 13 bases left in between. Germline loops: CDR1 MDHEN, CDR2 SYDVKM. The whole variable domain, remainder taken from reference TRBV28 and TRBJ1-1, is DVKVTQSSRYLVKRTGEKVFLECVQDMDHENMFWYRQDPGLGLRLIYFSYDVKMKEKGDIPEGYSVSREKKERFSLILESASTNQTSMYLCASSLIEQVNTEAFFGQGTRLTVV.

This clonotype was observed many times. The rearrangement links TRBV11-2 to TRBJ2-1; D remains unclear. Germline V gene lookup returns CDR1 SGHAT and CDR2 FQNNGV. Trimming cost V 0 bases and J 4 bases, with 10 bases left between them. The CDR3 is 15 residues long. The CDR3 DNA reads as TGTGCCAGCAGCTTAGAGGTGTTGGGGTACAATGAGCAGTTCTTC. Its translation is CASSLEVLGYNEQFF.

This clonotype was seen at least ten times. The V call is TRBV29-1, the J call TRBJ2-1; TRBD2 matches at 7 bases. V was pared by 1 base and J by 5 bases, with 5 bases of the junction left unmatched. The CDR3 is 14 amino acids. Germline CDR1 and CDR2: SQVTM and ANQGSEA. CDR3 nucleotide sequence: TGCAGCGTTGAAGCCGGGACTACGAACAATGAGCAGTTCTTC. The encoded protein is CSVEAGTTNNEQFF.

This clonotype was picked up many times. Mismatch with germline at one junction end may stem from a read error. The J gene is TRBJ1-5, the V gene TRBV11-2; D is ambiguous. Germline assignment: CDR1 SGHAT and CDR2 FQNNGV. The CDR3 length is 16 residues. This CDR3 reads CANSLGRRRLNQPQHF. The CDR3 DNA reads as TGTGCCAACAGCTTAGGCCGGCGCAGGTTGAATCAGCCCCAGCATTTT.

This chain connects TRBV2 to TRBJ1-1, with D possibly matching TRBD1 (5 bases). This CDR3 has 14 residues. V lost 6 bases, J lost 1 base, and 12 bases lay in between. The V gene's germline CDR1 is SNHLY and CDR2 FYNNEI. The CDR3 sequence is CASSIEGANTEAFF. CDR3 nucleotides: TGTGCCAGCAGCATTGAAGGGGCGAACACTGAAGCTTTCTTT.

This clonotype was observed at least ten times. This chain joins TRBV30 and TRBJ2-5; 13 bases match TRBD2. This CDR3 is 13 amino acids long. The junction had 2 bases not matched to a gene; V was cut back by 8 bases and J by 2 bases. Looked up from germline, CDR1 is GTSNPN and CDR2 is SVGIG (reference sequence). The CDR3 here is CATGLAGQETQYF. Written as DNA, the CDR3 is TGTGCCACGGGACTAGCGGGACAAGAGACCCAGTACTTC.

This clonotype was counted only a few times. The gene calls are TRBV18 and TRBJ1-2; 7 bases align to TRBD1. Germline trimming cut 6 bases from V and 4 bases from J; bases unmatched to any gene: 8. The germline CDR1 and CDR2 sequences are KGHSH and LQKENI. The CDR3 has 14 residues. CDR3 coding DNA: TGTGCCAGCTCCCCAGACAGGGCGTTCTATGGCTACACCTTC. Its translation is CASSPDRAFYGYTF.

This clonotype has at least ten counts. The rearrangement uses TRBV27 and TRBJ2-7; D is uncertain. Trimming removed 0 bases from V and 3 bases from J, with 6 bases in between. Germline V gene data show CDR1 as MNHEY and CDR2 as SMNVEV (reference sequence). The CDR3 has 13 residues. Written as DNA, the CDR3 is TGTGCCAGCAGTTTATCGATCGGCTACGAGCAGTACTTC. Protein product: CASSLSIGYEQYF.

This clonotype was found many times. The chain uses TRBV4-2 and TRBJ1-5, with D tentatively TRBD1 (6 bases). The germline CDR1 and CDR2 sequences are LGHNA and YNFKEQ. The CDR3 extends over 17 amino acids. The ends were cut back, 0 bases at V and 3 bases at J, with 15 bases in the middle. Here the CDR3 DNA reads TGTGCCAGCAGCCAAGATGGACAGCGGGGGATCAATCAGCCCCAGCATTTT. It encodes CASSQDGQRGINQPQHF.

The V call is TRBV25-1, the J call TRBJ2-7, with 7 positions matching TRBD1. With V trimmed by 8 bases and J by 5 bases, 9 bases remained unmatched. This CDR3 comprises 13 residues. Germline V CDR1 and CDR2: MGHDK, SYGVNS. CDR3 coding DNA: TGTGCCAGCGACCCGGGACAGCTAGACGAGCAGTACTTC. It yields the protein CASDPGQLDEQYF.

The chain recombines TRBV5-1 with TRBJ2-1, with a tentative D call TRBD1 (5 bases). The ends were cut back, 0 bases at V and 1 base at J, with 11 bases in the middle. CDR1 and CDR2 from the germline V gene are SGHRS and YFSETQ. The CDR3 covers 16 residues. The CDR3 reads CASSLGGKLSYNEQFF. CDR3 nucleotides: TGCGCCAGCAGCTTGGGGGGCAAGCTGTCCTACAATGAGCAGTTCTTC.

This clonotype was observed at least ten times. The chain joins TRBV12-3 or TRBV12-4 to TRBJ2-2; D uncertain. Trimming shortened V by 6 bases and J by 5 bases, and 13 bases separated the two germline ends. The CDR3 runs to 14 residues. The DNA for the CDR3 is TGTGCCAGCAGCCCGCGGCAGTATACCGGGGAGCTGTTTTTT. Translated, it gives CASSPRQYTGELFF.

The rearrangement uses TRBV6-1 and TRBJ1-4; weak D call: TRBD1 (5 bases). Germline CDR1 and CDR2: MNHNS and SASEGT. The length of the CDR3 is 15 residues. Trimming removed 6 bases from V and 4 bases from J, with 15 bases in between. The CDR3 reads CASSAHEGSNEKLFF. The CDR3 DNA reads TGTGCCAGCAGCGCCCACGAGGGGAGTAATGAAAAACTGTTTTTT.

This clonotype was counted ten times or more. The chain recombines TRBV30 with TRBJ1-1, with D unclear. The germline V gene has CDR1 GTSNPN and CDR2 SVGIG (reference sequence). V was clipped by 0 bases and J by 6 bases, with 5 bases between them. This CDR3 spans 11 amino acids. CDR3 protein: CAWSVGAEAFF. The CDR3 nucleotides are TGTGCCTGGAGTGTAGGCGCTGAAGCTTTCTTT.

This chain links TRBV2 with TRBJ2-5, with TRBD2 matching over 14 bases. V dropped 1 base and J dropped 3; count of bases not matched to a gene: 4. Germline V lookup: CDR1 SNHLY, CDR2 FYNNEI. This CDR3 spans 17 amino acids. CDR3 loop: CASSEGPGLAGEETQYF. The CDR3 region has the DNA TGTGCCAGCAGTGAAGGCCCGGGACTAGCGGGAGAAGAGACCCAGTACTTC.

This CDR3 reads CSASYSGSFNEQFF. The CDR3 DNA reads as TGCAGTGCTAGTTATAGCGGGAGTTTCAATGAGCAGTTCTTC. The chain carries TRBV20-1 and TRBJ2-1; 9 nucleotides agree with TRBD2. With 3 bases clipped from V and 6 bases from J, the junction kept 6 bases outside the gene matches. CDR1 is DFQATT and CDR2 is SNEGSKA in the germline V gene (reference sequence). This CDR3 has 14 residues.

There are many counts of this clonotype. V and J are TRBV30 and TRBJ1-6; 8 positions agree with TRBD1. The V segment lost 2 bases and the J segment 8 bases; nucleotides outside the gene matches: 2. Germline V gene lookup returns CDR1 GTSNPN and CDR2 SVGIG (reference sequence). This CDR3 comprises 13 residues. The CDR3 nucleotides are TGTGCCTGGAGTCCACAGGGGGATTCACCCCTCCACTTT. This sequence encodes CAWSPQGDSPLHF.

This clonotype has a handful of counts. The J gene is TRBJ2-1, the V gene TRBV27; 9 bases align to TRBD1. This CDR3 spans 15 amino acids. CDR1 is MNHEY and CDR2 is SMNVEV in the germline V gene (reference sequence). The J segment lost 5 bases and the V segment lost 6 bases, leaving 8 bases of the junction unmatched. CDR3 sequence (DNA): TGTGCCAGCAGCTCTCTGGGACAGGGTGACAATGAGCAGTTCTTC. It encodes CASSSLGQGDNEQFF.

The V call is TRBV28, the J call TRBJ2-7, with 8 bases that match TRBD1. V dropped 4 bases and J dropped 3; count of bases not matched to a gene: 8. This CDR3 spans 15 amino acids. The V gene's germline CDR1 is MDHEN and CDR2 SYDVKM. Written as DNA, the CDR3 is TGTGCCAGCAGTTCACCCCGGGACAGGAGCTACGAGCAGTACTTC. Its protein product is CASSSPRDRSYEQYF.

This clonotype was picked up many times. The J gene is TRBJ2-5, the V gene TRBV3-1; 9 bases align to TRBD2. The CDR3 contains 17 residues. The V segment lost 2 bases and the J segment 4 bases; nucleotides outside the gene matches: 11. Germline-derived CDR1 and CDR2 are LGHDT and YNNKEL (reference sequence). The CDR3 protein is CASSQLAGAVGGETQYF. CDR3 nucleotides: TGTGCCAGCAGCCAATTAGCGGGAGCGGTTGGTGGAGAGACCCAGTACTTC.

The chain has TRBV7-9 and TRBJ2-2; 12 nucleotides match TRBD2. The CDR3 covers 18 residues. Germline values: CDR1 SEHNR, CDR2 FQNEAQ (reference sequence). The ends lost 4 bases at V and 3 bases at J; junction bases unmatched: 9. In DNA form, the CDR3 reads TGTGCCAGCAGCTCCCCGGAGCGACTAGCGGGAGACACCGGGGAGCTGTTTTTT. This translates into CASSSPERLAGDTGELFF.

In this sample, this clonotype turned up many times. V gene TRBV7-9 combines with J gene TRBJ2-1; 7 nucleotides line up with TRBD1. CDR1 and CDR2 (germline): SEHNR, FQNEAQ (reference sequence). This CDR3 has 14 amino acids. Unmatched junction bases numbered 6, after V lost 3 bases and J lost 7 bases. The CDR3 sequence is CASSLGRGSNEQFF. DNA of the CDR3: TGTGCCAGCAGCTTGGGCAGGGGGTCTAATGAGCAGTTCTTC.